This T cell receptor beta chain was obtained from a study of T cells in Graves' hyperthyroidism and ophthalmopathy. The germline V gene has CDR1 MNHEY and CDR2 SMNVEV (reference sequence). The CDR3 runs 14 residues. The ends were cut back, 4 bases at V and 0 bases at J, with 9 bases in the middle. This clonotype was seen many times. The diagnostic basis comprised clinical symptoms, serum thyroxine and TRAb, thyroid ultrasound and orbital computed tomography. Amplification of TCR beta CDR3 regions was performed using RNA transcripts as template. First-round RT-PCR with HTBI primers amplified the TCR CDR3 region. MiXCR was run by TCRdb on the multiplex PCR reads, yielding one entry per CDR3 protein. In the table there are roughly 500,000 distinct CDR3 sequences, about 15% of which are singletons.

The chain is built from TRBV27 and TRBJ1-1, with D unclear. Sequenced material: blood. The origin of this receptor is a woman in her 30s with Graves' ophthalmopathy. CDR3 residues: CASSSNPMNTEAFF. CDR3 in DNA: TGTGCCAGCAGTTCCAACCCTATGAACACTGAAGCTTTCTTT.